This is a list of T cell receptor beta chains from one sample in a study of cytomegalovirus exposure and HLA in healthy donors. This table comes from immunoSEQ multiplex PCR, and its TCRdb copy is limited to in-frame clones, with some not included. This table has about 280,000 clones, more than 75% appearing once. The sequenced sample consisted of PBMCs. The receptors come from a woman aged 18 to 35 in good health and CMV-seronegative. Each CDR3 is given with its conserved first and last residue. The order of the fields is V gene, D gene, J gene, clone size, CDR3 protein, CDR3 DNA. A D gene is named only where the DNA matches it firmly. Only some rows state a clone size, as once, few, many or a class for expanded clones.

V gene: TRBV14
D gene: TRBD2
J gene: TRBJ2-5
clone size: NA
CDR3 protein: CASRKSGRETQYF
CDR3 DNA: TGTGCCAGCAGGAAAAGCGGGAGAGAGACCCAGTACTTC

V gene: TRBV28
D gene: NA
J gene: TRBJ1-5
clone size: NA
CDR3 protein: CASSSGQYSNQPQHF
CDR3 DNA: TGTGCCAGCAGTTCGGGACAATATAGCAATCAGCCCCAGCATTTT

V gene: TRBV29-1
D gene: TRBD1
J gene: TRBJ2-2
clone size: NA
CDR3 protein: CSVETGRATGELFF
CDR3 DNA: TGCAGCGTTGAGACAGGGCGGGCCACCGGGGAGCTGTTTTTT

V gene: TRBV19
D gene: TRBD1
J gene: TRBJ2-7
clone size: NA
CDR3 protein: CASSRTGVAYEQYF
CDR3 DNA: TGTGCCAGTAGTAGGACAGGGGTTGCCTACGAGCAGTACTTC

V gene: TRBV5-1
D gene: NA
J gene: TRBJ2-5
clone size: NA
CDR3 protein: CASSLVQETQYF
CDR3 DNA: TGCGCCAGCAGCTTGGTACAAGAGACCCAGTACTTC

V gene: TRBV9
D gene: NA
J gene: TRBJ2-7
clone size: NA
CDR3 protein: CASSVEHRSYEQYF
CDR3 DNA: TGTGCCAGCAGCGTAGAACACCGCTCCTACGAGCAGTACTTC

V gene: TRBV5-1
D gene: TRBD1
J gene: TRBJ2-3
clone size: NA
CDR3 protein: CASSSGTGHTDTQYF
CDR3 DNA: TGCGCCAGCAGCTCCGGGACAGGGCACACAGATACGCAGTATTTT

V gene: TRBV5-6
D gene: NA
J gene: TRBJ2-3
clone size: NA
CDR3 protein: CASSILRATTDTQYF
CDR3 DNA: TGTGCCAGCAGCATCCTCAGGGCCACCACAGATACGCAGTATTTT

V gene: TRBV7-9
D gene: TRBD1
J gene: TRBJ1-2
clone size: NA
CDR3 protein: CASSHDRVFGYTF
CDR3 DNA: TGTGCCAGCAGTCATGACAGGGTTTTCGGCTACACCTTC

V gene: TRBV6-5
D gene: TRBD1
J gene: TRBJ2-2
clone size: once
CDR3 protein: CASRSGQGATGELFF
CDR3 DNA: TGTGCCAGCAGGAGTGGACAGGGGGCGACCGGGGAGCTGTTTTTT

V gene: TRBV27
D gene: TRBD2
J gene: TRBJ2-3
clone size: once
CDR3 protein: CASSLGTSGVTDTQYF
CDR3 DNA: TGTGCCAGCAGTTTAGGGACTAGCGGAGTCACAGATACGCAGTATTTT

V gene: TRBV9
D gene: NA
J gene: TRBJ2-5
clone size: NA
CDR3 protein: CASSVDSGQETQYF
CDR3 DNA: TGTGCCAGCAGCGTAGATAGCGGCCAAGAGACCCAGTACTTC

V gene: TRBV18
D gene: NA
J gene: TRBJ2-3
clone size: NA
CDR3 protein: CASSPRVLQGTDTQYF
CDR3 DNA: TGTGCCAGCTCACCACGCGTTCTCCAGGGCACAGATACGCAGTATTTT

V gene: TRBV5-1
D gene: TRBD1
J gene: TRBJ2-7
clone size: NA
CDR3 protein: CASSQGQAYEQYF
CDR3 DNA: TGCGCCAGCAGCCAAGGACAGGCCTACGAGCAGTACTTC

V gene: TRBV14
D gene: NA
J gene: TRBJ1-2
clone size: NA
CDR3 protein: CASSQDSRGGNYGYTF
CDR3 DNA: TGTGCCAGCAGCCAAGATTCGCGGGGGGGGAACTATGGCTACACCTTC

V gene: TRBV7-3
D gene: TRBD2
J gene: TRBJ2-1
clone size: NA
CDR3 protein: CASSLAGGYNEQFF
CDR3 DNA: TGTGCCAGCAGCCTAGCGGGAGGATACAATGAGCAGTTCTTC

V gene: TRBV10-1
D gene: NA
J gene: TRBJ2-7
clone size: NA
CDR3 protein: CASSPERTKYGQYF
CDR3 DNA: TGCGCCAGCAGCCCCGAGCGGACGAAGTACGGGCAGTACTTC

V gene: TRBV28
D gene: NA
J gene: TRBJ1-3
clone size: NA
CDR3 protein: CASSTRWEAGNTIYF
CDR3 DNA: TGTGCCAGCAGCACTCGGTGGGAGGCCGGAAACACCATATATTTT

V gene: TRBV29-1
D gene: TRBD1
J gene: TRBJ2-5
clone size: NA
CDR3 protein: CSVDPGQGAFETQYF
CDR3 DNA: TGCAGCGTTGACCCGGGACAGGGTGCTTTTGAGACCCAGTACTTC

V gene: TRBV5-6
D gene: TRBD1
J gene: TRBJ2-3
clone size: NA
CDR3 protein: CASRRQGEGDTQYF
CDR3 DNA: TGTGCCAGCAGAAGACAGGGGGAAGGGGATACGCAGTATTTT

V gene: TRBV27
D gene: NA
J gene: TRBJ1-3
clone size: NA
CDR3 protein: CASSRDWGNTIYF
CDR3 DNA: TGTGCCAGCAGTAGGGACTGGGGAAACACCATATATTTT

V gene: TRBV28
D gene: TRBD2
J gene: TRBJ2-2
clone size: NA
CDR3 protein: CASTALIAGVGTGELFF
CDR3 DNA: TGTGCCAGCACCGCACTTATAGCGGGAGTGGGCACCGGGGAGCTGTTTTTT

V gene: TRBV5-1
D gene: TRBD1
J gene: TRBJ2-1
clone size: NA
CDR3 protein: CASSLGGQLAEQFF
CDR3 DNA: TGCGCCAGCAGCTTGGGGGGACAGCTGGCTGAGCAGTTCTTC

V gene: TRBV28
D gene: NA
J gene: TRBJ2-7
clone size: NA
CDR3 protein: CASSVGTYYEQYF
CDR3 DNA: TGTGCCAGCAGCGTGGGCACCTACTACGAGCAGTACTTC

V gene: TRBV28
D gene: NA
J gene: TRBJ2-7
clone size: NA
CDR3 protein: CASSLHGYEQYF
CDR3 DNA: TGTGCCAGCAGTTTGCACGGTTACGAGCAGTACTTC

V gene: TRBV29-1
D gene: TRBD1
J gene: TRBJ2-7
clone size: NA
CDR3 protein: CSAVTGVKYEQYF
CDR3 DNA: TGCAGCGCCGTGACAGGGGTGAAATACGAGCAGTACTTC

V gene: TRBV28
D gene: NA
J gene: TRBJ1-5
clone size: NA
CDR3 protein: CASSYSGGSYSNQPQHF
CDR3 DNA: TGTGCCAGCAGTTATTCTGGGGGCTCGTATAGCAATCAGCCCCAGCATTTT

V gene: TRBV28
D gene: NA
J gene: TRBJ1-5
clone size: NA
CDR3 protein: CASRIRGGGHNQPQHF
CDR3 DNA: TGTGCCAGCAGGATAAGGGGAGGGGGACACAATCAGCCCCAGCATTTT

V gene: TRBV5-4
D gene: TRBD1
J gene: TRBJ1-1
clone size: NA
CDR3 protein: CASSIHRGSGTEAFF
CDR3 DNA: TGTGCCAGCAGCATCCACAGGGGCTCAGGGACTGAAGCTTTCTTT

V gene: TRBV4-3
D gene: NA
J gene: TRBJ2-7
clone size: NA
CDR3 protein: CASSQGRNSYEQYF
CDR3 DNA: TGCGCCAGCAGCCAAGGCAGGAACTCCTACGAGCAGTACTTC

V gene: TRBV5-1
D gene: TRBD2
J gene: TRBJ2-3
clone size: NA
CDR3 protein: CASSTWTSGRSPTDTQYF
CDR3 DNA: TGCGCCAGCAGCACGTGGACTAGCGGGAGATCTCCCACAGATACGCAGTATTTT

V gene: TRBV29-1
D gene: NA
J gene: TRBJ2-1
clone size: NA
CDR3 protein: CSVVRPNEQFF
CDR3 DNA: TGCAGCGTTGTGAGGCCGAATGAGCAGTTCTTC

V gene: TRBV7-6
D gene: TRBD1
J gene: TRBJ1-5
clone size: NA
CDR3 protein: CASSHKGGDQPQHF
CDR3 DNA: TGTGCCAGCAGTCATAAAGGGGGCGATCAGCCCCAGCATTTT

V gene: TRBV30
D gene: TRBD2
J gene: TRBJ2-2
clone size: NA
CDR3 protein: CAWSVTGAWLAGETGELFF
CDR3 DNA: TGTGCCTGGAGTGTAACGGGGGCTTGGCTAGCGGGGGAGACCGGGGAGCTGTTTTTT

V gene: TRBV27
D gene: NA
J gene: TRBJ2-3
clone size: NA
CDR3 protein: CASSLRWDSIRDTQYF
CDR3 DNA: TGTGCCAGCAGTTTACGGTGGGACTCAATTAGAGATACGCAGTATTTT

V gene: TRBV15
D gene: NA
J gene: TRBJ1-5
clone size: NA
CDR3 protein: CATSRPQNNQPQHF
CDR3 DNA: TGTGCCACCAGCAGACCCCAGAACAATCAGCCCCAGCATTTT

V gene: TRBV19
D gene: NA
J gene: TRBJ2-7
clone size: NA
CDR3 protein: CASSILFVSTFYEQYF
CDR3 DNA: TGTGCCAGTAGTATACTTTTCGTGTCCACATTCTACGAGCAGTACTTC

V gene: TRBV5-5
D gene: NA
J gene: TRBJ1-2
clone size: NA
CDR3 protein: CASSSLGASYGYTF
CDR3 DNA: TGTGCCAGCAGTTCGTTGGGGGCTTCATATGGCTACACCTTC

V gene: TRBV2
D gene: NA
J gene: TRBJ2-1
clone size: NA
CDR3 protein: CASSGEVYNEQFF
CDR3 DNA: TGTGCCAGCTCGGGAGAGGTTTACAATGAGCAGTTCTTC

V gene: TRBV27
D gene: NA
J gene: TRBJ2-7
clone size: NA
CDR3 protein: CASSPDSGDSSYEQYF
CDR3 DNA: TGTGCCAGCAGTCCGGATAGCGGAGACAGCTCCTACGAGCAGTACTTC